This passage covers 18 T cell receptor beta chains from one sample sequenced in a study of human T cells and chemical hapten exposure. The time point is: patch test 3, about 24 weeks after DPC sensitization. Treatment given: therapeutic diphenylcyclopropenone sensitization with weekly scalp DPC. TCRdb redid the calling of the RACE reads with MiXCR, one entry per CDR3 protein. The sample holds around 110,000 distinct CDR3 sequences, roughly 12% seen once. The sample in question was whole blood, obtained in connection with sensitization to the hapten diphenylcyclopropenone (DPC). These receptors all stem from a woman in her fifties or sixties with alopecia areata. Some clones in this sample may be carry-over from other donors' samples.

This clonotype was found a few times. This chain uses TRBV7-2 with TRBJ2-2; the D is unclear. Germline assignment: CDR1 SGHTA and CDR2 FQGNSA. The ends were cut back, 2 bases at V and 1 base at J, with 11 bases in the middle. The CDR3 sequence is 16 residues long. This CDR3 reads CASSLLRQLNTGELFF. The CDR3 DNA is TGTGCCAGCAGCTTATTGAGGCAGCTGAACACCGGGGAGCTGTTTTTT.

V usage is TRBV29-1 and J usage is TRBJ1-1, with no clear D. Germline lookup yields CDR1 SQVTM and CDR2 ANQGSEA. The CDR3 spans 13 residues. The V end lost 7 bases, the J end lost 3 bases, and 15 bases lay between the germline ends. CDR3 residues: CSAVVATYTEAFF. In DNA, the CDR3 is TGCAGCGCCGTAGTGGCCACCTACACTGAAGCTTTCTTT.

This clonotype was counted a few times. V gene TRBV5-1 combines with J gene TRBJ1-5; a possible D gene is TRBD1 (6 bases). Germline V gene lookup returns CDR1 SGHRS and CDR2 YFSETQ. The CDR3 sequence is 15 residues long. V gave up 4 bases and J gave up 6 bases, with 17 bases separating them. The CDR3 sequence is CASSPGVGAGQPQHF. CDR3 bases: TGCGCCAGCAGCCCCGGGGTGGGGGCTGGTCAGCCCCAGCATTTT.

This clonotype was seen many times. This rearrangement joins TRBV11-2 to TRBJ2-1, with 13 nucleotides matching TRBD2. This CDR3 has 15 amino acids. With 5 bases clipped from V and 5 bases from J, the junction kept 3 bases outside the gene matches. CDR1 and CDR2 from the germline V gene are SGHAT and FQNNGV. The CDR3 loop is CASSRGTSGDNEQFF. CDR3 in DNA: TGTGCCAGCAGCCGCGGGACTAGCGGGGACAATGAGCAGTTCTTC.

This chain joins TRBV7-9 and TRBJ2-1; 8 bases fit TRBD2. CDR1 and CDR2 (germline): SEHNR, FQNEAQ (reference sequence). This CDR3 has 15 amino acids. Trimming at V came to 6 bases and at J to 5 bases, leaving 9 bases not matched to a gene. The chain's CDR3 is CASSSSWTSNNEQFF. CDR3 in DNA: TGTGCCAGCAGTTCCAGCTGGACTAGCAACAATGAGCAGTTCTTC.

The chain couples TRBV20-1 to TRBJ2-7; weak D call: TRBD1 (5 bases). V was cut by 3 bases and J by 5 bases, with 11 bases left in between. Germline CDR1 DFQATT, CDR2 SNEGSKA (reference sequence). The CDR3 length is 12 residues. This CDR3 reads CSASDSVDEQYF. The CDR3 DNA follows: TGCAGTGCTAGTGACAGCGTCGACGAGCAGTACTTC.

The chain recombines TRBV20-1 with TRBJ1-1, with 7 bases aligning to TRBD1. J lost 5 bases, V lost 3 bases, and 6 bases had no gene match. CDR3 length: 13 amino acids. Germline CDR1 is DFQATT and CDR2 is SNEGSKA (reference sequence). CDR3 in DNA: TGCAGTGCTAGTTCGATCAGGGGGACTGAAGCTTTCTTT. Translated, it gives CSASSIRGTEAFF.

This clonotype was counted a few times. V gene TRBV20-1 combines with J gene TRBJ1-2; TRBD1 matches at 10 bases. V trimming: 5 bases; J trimming: 6 bases; junction bases outside the gene matches: 3. Germline CDR1 DFQATT, CDR2 SNEGSKA (reference sequence). CDR3 length equals 12 residues. CDR3 protein: CSALTGGDGYTF. The CDR3, as DNA: TGCAGTGCTCTGACAGGGGGCGATGGCTACACCTTC.

The chain uses TRBV4-1 and TRBJ1-2; 7 bases are a match to TRBD1. This CDR3 is built from 12 residues. Germline V gene sequence: CDR1 MGHRA, CDR2 YSYEKL. The J segment lost 8 bases and the V segment lost 3 bases, leaving 3 bases of the junction unmatched. This CDR3 is CASSQGDSGYTF. In DNA, the CDR3 is TGCGCCAGCAGCCAGGGGGACAGCGGCTACACCTTC.

There are many counts of this clonotype. This chain connects TRBV3-1 to TRBJ2-1; no clear D gene. The germline V gene encodes CDR1 LGHDT and CDR2 YNNKEL (reference sequence). V lost 1 base, J lost 8 bases, and 3 bases lay in between. The CDR3 has 11 amino acids. The chain's CDR3 is CASSQGDEQFF. The CDR3 nucleotides read TGTGCCAGCAGCCAAGGTGATGAGCAGTTCTTC.

The chain has TRBV28 and TRBJ2-7, with D possibly TRBD1 on 6 matching bases. The germline gives CDR1 MDHEN, CDR2 SYDVKM. There are 15 residues in the CDR3. The ends were cut back, 4 bases at V and 6 bases at J, with 19 bases in the middle. The CDR3 spells CASSWRQVGSSEQYF. The CDR3, as DNA: TGTGCCAGCAGTTGGCGACAGGTGGGGAGCTCCGAGCAGTACTTC.

This clonotype has just a few counts. CDR3 sequence reads: CASSHISGEWTDTQYF. In nucleotides, the CDR3 is TGTGCCAGCAGCCATATCTCGGGAGAATGGACAGATACGCAGTATTTT. The genes are TRBV7-6 and TRBJ2-3; TRBD2 might be the D (6 bases). V was shortened by 5 bases and J by 3 bases, with 18 bases between the two germline ends. Germline V gives CDR1 SGHVS, CDR2 FNYEAQ. CDR3 size: 16 residues. Variable domain in full (rest from reference TRBV7-6 and TRBJ2-3): GAGVSQSPRYKVTKRGQDVALRCDPISGHVSLYWYRQALGQGPEFLTYFNYEAQQDKSGLPNDRFSAERPEGSISTLTIQRTEQRDSAMYRCASSHISGEWTDTQYFGPGTRLTVL.

This clonotype appeared a few times. The chain employs TRBV2 and TRBJ2-1; 9 bases match TRBD2. The length of the CDR3 is 15 residues. CDR1 is SNHLY and CDR2 is FYNNEI in the germline V gene. The V gene end was trimmed by 2 bases and the J gene end by 4 bases; junction bases not matched to a gene: 3. The CDR3 nucleotides are TGTGCCAGCAGTGAACAAGCGGGGGGTTACAATGAGCAGTTCTTC. Its protein is CASSEQAGGYNEQFF.

This clonotype was observed a handful of times. The rearrangement uses TRBV19 and TRBJ2-2; 8 bases line up with TRBD2. Looked up from germline, CDR1 is LNHDA and CDR2 is SQIVND (reference sequence). The CDR3 has 14 residues. V lost 6 bases and J lost 3; bases outside the gene matches: 3. DNA of the CDR3: TGTGCCAGTAGAACTAGCGGAGACACCGGGGAGCTGTTTTTT. Its translation is CASRTSGDTGELFF.

This rearrangement joins TRBV30 to TRBJ1-1; no definite D call. V shed 5 bases and J shed 1 base, with 11 bases lying between them. The CDR3 extends over 13 amino acids. Germline V gives CDR1 GTSNPN, CDR2 SVGIG (reference sequence). The CDR3 sequence: CAWAKSGNTEAFF. The CDR3 coding sequence is TGTGCCTGGGCTAAAAGTGGGAACACTGAAGCTTTCTTT. The variable domain in full, completed from reference TRBV30 and TRBJ1-1, reads SQTIHQWPATLVQPVGSPLSLECTVEGTSNPNLYWYRQAAGRGLQLLFYSVGIGQISSEVPQNLSASRPQDRQFILSSKKLLLSDSGFYLCAWAKSGNTEAFFGQGTRLTVV.

This rearrangement joins TRBV29-1 to TRBJ2-3; 8 positions match TRBD2. Germline CDR1 is SQVTM and CDR2 is ANQGSEA. The CDR3 is made up of 15 amino acids. Trimming took 0 bases from V and 1 from J; bases not matched to a gene: 3. The CDR3 loop is CSVEDRGGRTDTQYF. Here the CDR3 DNA reads TGCAGCGTTGAAGATCGGGGGGGGCGCACAGATACGCAGTATTTT.

The chain is built from TRBV9 and TRBJ1-6, with 7 bases fitting TRBD1. Germline V gene sequence: CDR1 SGDLS, CDR2 YYNGEE. V was clipped by 3 bases and J by 6 bases; unmatched bases: 6. CDR3 length equals 15 residues. The CDR3 nucleotides read TGTGCCAGCAGCGAAGATGGGACAGCTAATTCACCCCTCCACTTT. This encodes CASSEDGTANSPLHF.

The chain couples TRBV12-3 or TRBV12-4 to TRBJ2-1; D is undetermined. Trimming removed 7 bases from V and 6 bases from J, with 7 bases in between. CDR3 size: 11 residues. The DNA of the CDR3 is TGTGCCAGCACCCCCTCCAATGAGCAGTTCTTC. It codes for CASTPSNEQFF.